This T cell receptor beta chain was recorded in a study of blood T cell repertoires in COVID-19. Study-level background: Italy, Spain and the United States were the sources of the convalescent and acute COVID-19 samples.

The cohort comprised adults aged about 18 to 90 years residing in 20 to 30 US areas. Participant reports of clinical history set cohort assignment. Symptom resolution, clearance, or two negative PCRs marked the recovered donors of Cohort 3. CDR3 length: 14 residues. Germline CDR1 and CDR2: SGHAT and FQNNGV. This clone was observed a single time. One junction end disagrees with the germline gene, perhaps due to a read error. The protocol was immunoSEQ multiplex PCR, while the TCRdb copy is restricted to in-frame clones and leaves out a portion. Of about 320,000 clones in the sample, around nine tenths were seen once.

The clonotype originates from a man in his thirties or forties who had recovered from COVID-19. Sample: PBMCs or T cells enriched from blood (not recorded which). V usage is TRBV11-2 and J usage is TRBJ1-2; 7 bases agree with TRBD1. The CDR3 region is CASSLDRVGYGYTF. The DNA of the CDR3 is TGTGCCAGCAGCCTAGACAGGGTCGGGTATGGCTACACCTTC.